The rows below give T cell receptor beta chains drawn from one sample of a study of cytomegalovirus exposure and HLA in healthy donors. The assay was immunoSEQ multiplex PCR, and TCRdb's table has in-frame clones only and misses some. The repertoire holds under 200,000 clones, with approximately 80% as singletons. The sample consisted of PBMCs. These receptors came from a man in his thirties or forties in good health and CMV-seronegative. Both conserved end residues are part of each CDR3. Each record gives: D gene, V gene, J gene, CDR3 length, CDR3 protein. The D gene is left open where the match is weak.

D: -
V: TRBV7-3
J: TRBJ2-1
length: 12
CDR3: CASSLRDNEQFF

D: -
V: TRBV5-4
J: TRBJ2-7
length: 16
CDR3: CASSTLGAASSYEQYF

D: -
V: TRBV5-1
J: TRBJ2-3
length: 15
CDR3: CASSATGLLADTQYF

D: TRBD2
V: TRBV6-5
J: TRBJ2-2
length: 15
CDR3: CASGRLAGGTGELFF

D: TRBD2
V: TRBV9
J: TRBJ2-1
length: 15
CDR3: CASSVLAGEWNEQFF

D: -
V: TRBV7-9
J: TRBJ1-3
length: 14
CDR3: CASRVSGSGNTIYF

D: TRBD1
V: TRBV30
J: TRBJ1-5
length: 16
CDR3: CAWSSTGVQQNQPQHF

D: -
V: TRBV28
J: TRBJ1-1
length: 14
CDR3: CASSFSGENTEAFF

D: -
V: TRBV5-4
J: TRBJ1-4
length: 14
CDR3: CASSLVGGNEKLFF

D: TRBD1
V: TRBV29-1
J: TRBJ2-1
length: 15
CDR3: CSVAGTGSSYNEQFF

D: TRBD2
V: TRBV7-9
J: TRBJ2-3
length: 15
CDR3: CASSPLKLGGDTQYF

D: -
V: TRBV7-9
J: TRBJ1-2
length: 14
CDR3: CASSLGDSDYGYTF

D: TRBD1
V: TRBV5-1
J: TRBJ1-3
length: 14
CDR3: CASSSGGGGNTIYF

D: -
V: TRBV21-1
J: TRBJ1-1
length: 14
CDR3: CASSGQQENTEAFF

D: -
V: TRBV6-5
J: TRBJ2-7
length: 14
CDR3: CASSYMAGSYEQYF

D: TRBD2
V: TRBV6-5
J: TRBJ2-7
length: 12
CDR3: CASSRAGGEQYF

D: -
V: TRBV27
J: TRBJ1-5
length: 14
CDR3: CASSRKTGNQPQHF

D: -
V: TRBV29-1
J: TRBJ2-3
length: 14
CDR3: CSVEILSSPDTQYF

D: -
V: TRBV15
J: TRBJ2-4
length: 16
CDR3: CATSIPPGTNKNIQYF

D: TRBD1
V: TRBV9
J: TRBJ1-2
length: 13
CDR3: CASSPTGGAGYTF

D: TRBD1
V: TRBV5-8
J: TRBJ2-7
length: 15
CDR3: CASSGLQGAGYEQYF

D: TRBD2
V: TRBV5-1
J: TRBJ2-5
length: 18
CDR3: CASSHGTTSGGAKETQYF

D: -
V: TRBV12-5
J: TRBJ2-1
length: 14
CDR3: CASGPDRQHNEQFF

D: TRBD1
V: TRBV18
J: TRBJ2-1
length: 15
CDR3: CASSPGTGGFNEQFF

D: -
V: TRBV27
J: TRBJ1-6
length: 16
CDR3: CASSRQPGHSNSPLHF

D: TRBD1
V: TRBV6-5
J: TRBJ2-7
length: 14
CDR3: CASSYSWTGGEQYF

D: -
V: TRBV28
J: TRBJ2-3
length: 15
CDR3: CASSPPEDSTDTQYF

D: -
V: TRBV19
J: TRBJ2-7
length: 15
CDR3: CASSIALAATYEQYF

D: TRBD1
V: TRBV9
J: TRBJ2-7
length: 15
CDR3: CASGETGTGAYEQYF

D: -
V: TRBV21-1
J: TRBJ2-2
length: 17
CDR3: CASSKALPYSNTGELFF

D: TRBD1
V: TRBV5-1
J: TRBJ1-3
length: 14
CDR3: CASSSGTAGNTIYF

D: TRBD1
V: TRBV7-2
J: TRBJ1-2
length: 16
CDR3: CASSSASRTGGFGYTF

D: -
V: TRBV6-6
J: TRBJ2-1
length: 13
CDR3: CASSYSIGGEQFF

D: -
V: TRBV14
J: TRBJ2-7
length: 15
CDR3: CASSQSQGLLYEQYF

D: -
V: TRBV7-8
J: TRBJ2-7
length: 11
CDR3: CASSPQVQQYF

D: -
V: TRBV7-9
J: -
length: 14
CDR3: CASSFTTQPFEQYF

D: -
V: TRBV7-2
J: TRBJ1-3
length: 14
CDR3: CASSPSTDGNTIYF

D: -
V: TRBV5-4
J: TRBJ1-4
length: 14
CDR3: CASSLFGVNEKLFF

D: TRBD2
V: TRBV9
J: TRBJ2-1
length: 16
CDR3: CASSPRLAGDYNEQFF

D: TRBD2
V: TRBV2
J: TRBJ2-3
length: 14
CDR3: CAKTGGPVTDTQYF

D: -
V: TRBV11-2
J: TRBJ1-5
length: 16
CDR3: CASSLGSAGLRQPQHF

D: TRBD1
V: TRBV25-1
J: TRBJ2-7
length: 16
CDR3: CASSELDRDRSYEQYF

D: TRBD2
V: TRBV9
J: TRBJ2-1
length: 18
CDR3: CASSVEPVGLADYNEQFF

D: TRBD1
V: TRBV5-6
J: TRBJ2-4
length: 14
CDR3: CASSPTGGRNIQYF

D: -
V: TRBV27
J: TRBJ2-1
length: 14
CDR3: CASSFFAAGNEQFF

D: TRBD1
V: TRBV6-5
J: TRBJ2-3
length: 14
CDR3: CASSYGTDTDTQYF

D: TRBD1
V: TRBV5-6
J: TRBJ2-7
length: 15
CDR3: CASSQGQDWAYEQYF

D: -
V: TRBV7-2
J: TRBJ1-6
length: 15
CDR3: CASSLGPGDNSPLHF

D: -
V: TRBV30
J: TRBJ1-3
length: 14
CDR3: CAWSVGGSGNTIYF

D: TRBD1
V: TRBV6-6
J: TRBJ1-6
length: 12
CDR3: CAIRTGNSPLHF